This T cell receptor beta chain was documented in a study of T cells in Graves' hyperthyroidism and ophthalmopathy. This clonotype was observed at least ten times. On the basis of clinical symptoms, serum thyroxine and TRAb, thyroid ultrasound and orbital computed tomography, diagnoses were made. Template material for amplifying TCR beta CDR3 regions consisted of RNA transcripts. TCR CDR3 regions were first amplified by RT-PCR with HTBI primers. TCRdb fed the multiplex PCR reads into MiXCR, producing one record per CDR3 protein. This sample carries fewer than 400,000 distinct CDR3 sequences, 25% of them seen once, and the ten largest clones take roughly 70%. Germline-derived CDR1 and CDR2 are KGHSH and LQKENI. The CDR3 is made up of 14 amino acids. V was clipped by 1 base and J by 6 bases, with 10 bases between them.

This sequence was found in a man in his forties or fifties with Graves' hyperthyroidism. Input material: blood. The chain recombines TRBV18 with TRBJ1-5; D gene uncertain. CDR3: CASSPLQVGQPQHF. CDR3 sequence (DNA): TGTGCCAGCTCACCACTGCAGGTGGGTCAGCCCCAGCATTTT.